This TCR beta chain was profiled in a study of shared clonotypes between healthy human individuals. The naive CD8 subset, CD45RO-negative cells positively selected for CCR7, excluded terminally differentiated effector memory CD45RA+ cells. Donors were healthy HIV-negative adults without recent acute infections or vaccinations. Repertoires were generated with immunoSEQ multiplex PCR, while TCRdb's copy carries only in-frame clones and drops some. The data show around 1.9 million clones, with about 94% seen just once and less than 2% held by the top ten. General observations from the study: Several donors held around 5% of naive CD4 clonotypes in common. Memory subsets had estimated richness that was generally smaller than that of naive subsets.

In regard to this clone: The antigen is unknown.

Sequencing input: naive CD8+ T cells from PBMCs. The receptor's source is a man aged 18-30 years in good health. Some clones in this sample may be carry-over from other donors' samples.

CDR3 coding DNA: TGTGCCAGCAGAGGACGAGGGGGCTCCTACAATGAGCAGTTCTTC. It specifies CASRGRGGSYNEQFF. The chain uses TRBV27 and TRBJ2-1; maybe TRBD1 (6 bases). In germline, CDR1 is MNHEY, CDR2 SMNVEV (reference sequence). The CDR3 loop spans 15 amino acids. With 6 bases removed from V and 0 bases from J, the gap between germline ends came to 12 bases.